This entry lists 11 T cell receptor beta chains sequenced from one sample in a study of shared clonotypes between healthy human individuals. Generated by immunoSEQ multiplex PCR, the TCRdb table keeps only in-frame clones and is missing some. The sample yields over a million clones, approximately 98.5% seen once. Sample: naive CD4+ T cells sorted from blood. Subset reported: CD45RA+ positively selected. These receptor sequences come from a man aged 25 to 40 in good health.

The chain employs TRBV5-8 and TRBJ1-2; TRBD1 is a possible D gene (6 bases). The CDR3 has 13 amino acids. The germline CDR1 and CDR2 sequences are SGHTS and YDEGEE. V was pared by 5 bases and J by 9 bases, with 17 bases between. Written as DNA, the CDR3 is TGTGCCAGCAGAATGGCGGGGGGACATAGCTACACCTTC. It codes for CASRMAGGHSYTF.

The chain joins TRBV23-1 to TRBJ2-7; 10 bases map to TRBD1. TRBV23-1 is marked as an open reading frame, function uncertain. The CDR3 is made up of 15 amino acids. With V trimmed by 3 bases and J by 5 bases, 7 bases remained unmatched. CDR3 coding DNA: TGCGCCAGCAGTCATTCCGGACAGGGGGGACACGAGCAGTACTTC. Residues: CASSHSGQGGHEQYF.

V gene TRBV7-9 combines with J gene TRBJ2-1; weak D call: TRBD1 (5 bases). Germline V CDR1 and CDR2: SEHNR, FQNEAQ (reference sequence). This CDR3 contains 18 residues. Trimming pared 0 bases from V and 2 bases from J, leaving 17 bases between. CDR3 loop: CASSLALRAGMAYNEQFF. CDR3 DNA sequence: TGTGCCAGCAGCTTAGCGCTAAGGGCAGGGATGGCCTACAATGAGCAGTTCTTC.

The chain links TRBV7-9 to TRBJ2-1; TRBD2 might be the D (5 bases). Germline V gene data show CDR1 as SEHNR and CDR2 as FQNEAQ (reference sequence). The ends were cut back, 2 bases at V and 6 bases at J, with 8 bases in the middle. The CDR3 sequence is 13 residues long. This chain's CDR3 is CASSLLAFNEQFF. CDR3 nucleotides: TGTGCCAGCAGCTTATTAGCGTTCAATGAGCAGTTCTTC.

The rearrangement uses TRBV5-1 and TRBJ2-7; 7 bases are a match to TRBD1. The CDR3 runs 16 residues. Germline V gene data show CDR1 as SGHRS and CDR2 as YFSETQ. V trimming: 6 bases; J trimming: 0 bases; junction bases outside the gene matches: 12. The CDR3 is CASTDLRDSYSYEQYF. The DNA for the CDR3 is TGCGCCAGCACGGACCTTAGGGACAGTTACTCCTACGAGCAGTACTTC.

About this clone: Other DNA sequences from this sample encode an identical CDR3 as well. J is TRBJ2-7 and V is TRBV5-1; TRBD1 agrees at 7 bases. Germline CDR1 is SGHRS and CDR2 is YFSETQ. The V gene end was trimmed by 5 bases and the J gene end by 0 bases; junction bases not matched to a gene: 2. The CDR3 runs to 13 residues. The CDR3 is CASRRDSSYEQYF. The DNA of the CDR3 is TGCGCCAGCAGGAGGGACAGCTCCTACGAGCAGTACTTC.

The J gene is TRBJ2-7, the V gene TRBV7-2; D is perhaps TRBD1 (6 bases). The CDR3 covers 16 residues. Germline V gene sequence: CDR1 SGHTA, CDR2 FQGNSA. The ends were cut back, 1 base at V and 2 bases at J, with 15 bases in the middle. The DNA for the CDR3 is TGTGCCAGCAGCTTAGAGGCAGGGGTGACGACCTACGAGCAGTACTTC. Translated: CASSLEAGVTTYEQYF. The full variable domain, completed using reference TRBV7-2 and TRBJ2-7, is GAGVSQSPSNKVTEKGKDVELRCDPISGHTALYWYRQSLGQGLEFLIYFQGNSAPDKSGLPSDRFSAERTGGSVSTLTIQRTQQEDSAVYLCASSLEAGVTTYEQYFGPGTRLTVT.

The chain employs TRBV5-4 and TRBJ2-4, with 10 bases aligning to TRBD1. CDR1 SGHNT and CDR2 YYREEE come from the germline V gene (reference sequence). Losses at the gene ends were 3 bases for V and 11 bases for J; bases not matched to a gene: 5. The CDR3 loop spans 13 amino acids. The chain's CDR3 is CASSSGTGVFQYF. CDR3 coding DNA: TGTGCCAGCAGCTCCGGGACAGGGGTTTTTCAGTACTTC. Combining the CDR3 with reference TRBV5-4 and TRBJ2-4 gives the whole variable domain ETGVTQSPTHLIKTRGQQVTLRCSSQSGHNTVSWYQQALGQGPQFIFQYYREEENGRGNFPPRFSGLQFPNYSSELNVNALELDDSALYLCASSSGTGVFQYFGAGTRLSVL.

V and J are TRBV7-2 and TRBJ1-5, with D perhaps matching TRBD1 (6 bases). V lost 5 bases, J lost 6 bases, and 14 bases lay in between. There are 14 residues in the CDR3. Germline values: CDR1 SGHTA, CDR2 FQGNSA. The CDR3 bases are TGTGCCAGCAGCCCTCAGACAGGCGGTCAGCCCCAGCATTTT. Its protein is CASSPQTGGQPQHF.

This chain's CDR3 is CASSLTQADEKLFF. For the CDR3, the DNA is TGTGCCAGCAGCTTAACCCAGGCGGATGAAAAACTGTTTTTT. V and J are TRBV11-2 and TRBJ1-4; D is unresolved. Germline V gene lookup returns CDR1 SGHAT and CDR2 FQNNGV. Trimming removed 2 bases from V and 6 bases from J, with 10 bases in between. CDR3 length equals 14 residues. The full variable domain, in which reference TRBV11-2 and TRBJ1-4 provide the parts outside the CDR3, is EAGVAQSPRYKIIEKRQSVAFWCNPISGHATLYWYQQILGQGPKLLIQFQNNGVVDDSQLPKDRFSAERLKGVDSTLKIQPAKLEDSAVYLCASSLTQADEKLFFGSGTQLSVL.

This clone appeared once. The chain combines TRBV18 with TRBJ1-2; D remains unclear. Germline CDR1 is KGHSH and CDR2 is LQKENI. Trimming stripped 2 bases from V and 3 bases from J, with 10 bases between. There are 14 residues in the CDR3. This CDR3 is CASSPTGVDYGYTF. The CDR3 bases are TGTGCCAGCTCACCAACCGGGGTTGACTATGGCTACACCTTC.